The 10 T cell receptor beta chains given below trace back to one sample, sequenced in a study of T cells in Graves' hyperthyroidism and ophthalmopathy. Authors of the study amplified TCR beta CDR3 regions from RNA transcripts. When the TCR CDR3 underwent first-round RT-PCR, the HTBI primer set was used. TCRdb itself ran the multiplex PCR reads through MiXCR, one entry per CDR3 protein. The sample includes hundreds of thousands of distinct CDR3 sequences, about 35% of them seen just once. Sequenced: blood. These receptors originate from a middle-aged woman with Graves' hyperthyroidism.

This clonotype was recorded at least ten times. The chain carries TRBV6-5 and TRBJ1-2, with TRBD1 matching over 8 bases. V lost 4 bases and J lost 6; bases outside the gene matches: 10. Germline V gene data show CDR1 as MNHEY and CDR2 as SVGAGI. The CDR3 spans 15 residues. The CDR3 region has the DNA TGTGCCAGCAGTTCACCCTCAGGGGGCGTAGATGGCTACACCTTC. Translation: CASSSPSGGVDGYTF.

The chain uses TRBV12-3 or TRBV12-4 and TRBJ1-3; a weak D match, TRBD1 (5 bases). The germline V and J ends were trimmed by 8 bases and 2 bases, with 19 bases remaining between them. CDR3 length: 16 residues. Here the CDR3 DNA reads TGTGCCAGCTCCCACGAGGGACCGTTCGCTGGAAACACCATATATTTT. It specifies CASSHEGPFAGNTIYF.

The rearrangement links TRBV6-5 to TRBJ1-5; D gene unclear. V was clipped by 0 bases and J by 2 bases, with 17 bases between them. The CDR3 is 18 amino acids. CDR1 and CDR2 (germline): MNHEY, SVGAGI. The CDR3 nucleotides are TGTGCCAGCAGTTACTCGATGGATAAGGGTCGGGGCAATCAGCCCCAGCATTTT. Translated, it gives CASSYSMDKGRGNQPQHF.

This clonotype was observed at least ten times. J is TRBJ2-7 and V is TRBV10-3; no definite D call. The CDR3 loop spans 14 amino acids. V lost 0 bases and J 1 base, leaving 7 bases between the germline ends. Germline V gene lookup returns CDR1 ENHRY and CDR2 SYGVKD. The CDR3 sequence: CAISESSSSYEQYF. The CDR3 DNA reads TGTGCCATCAGTGAGTCTTCTTCGTCCTACGAGCAGTACTTC.

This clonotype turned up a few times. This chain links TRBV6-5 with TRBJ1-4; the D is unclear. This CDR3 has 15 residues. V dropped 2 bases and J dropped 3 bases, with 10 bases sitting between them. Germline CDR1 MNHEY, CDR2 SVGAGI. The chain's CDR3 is CASSYGSLANEKLFF. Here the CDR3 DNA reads TGTGCCAGCAGTTACGGGTCGCTTGCTAATGAAAAACTGTTTTTT.

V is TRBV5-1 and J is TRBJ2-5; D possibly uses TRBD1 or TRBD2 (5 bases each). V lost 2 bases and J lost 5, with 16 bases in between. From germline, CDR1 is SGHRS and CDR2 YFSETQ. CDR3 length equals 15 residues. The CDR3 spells CASSFGTQAGETQYF. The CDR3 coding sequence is TGCGCCAGCAGCTTCGGGACCCAAGCTGGGGAGACCCAGTACTTC.

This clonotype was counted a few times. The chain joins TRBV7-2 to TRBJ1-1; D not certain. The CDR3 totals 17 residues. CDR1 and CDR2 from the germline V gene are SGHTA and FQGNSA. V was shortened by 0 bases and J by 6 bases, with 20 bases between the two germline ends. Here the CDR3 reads CASSLAFSGVESSEAFF. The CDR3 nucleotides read TGTGCCAGCAGCTTAGCTTTTTCTGGGGTTGAGTCGTCTGAAGCTTTCTTT.

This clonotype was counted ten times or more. CDR3 region: CASRAGQGLSYEQYF. In DNA form, the CDR3 reads TGTGCCAGCAGGGCGGGACAGGGGTTATCCTACGAGCAGTACTTC. This rearrangement joins TRBV12-3 or TRBV12-4 to TRBJ2-7; 10 nucleotides line up with TRBD1. Trimming at V came to 6 bases and at J to 1 base, leaving 6 bases not matched to a gene. The CDR3 extends over 15 amino acids.

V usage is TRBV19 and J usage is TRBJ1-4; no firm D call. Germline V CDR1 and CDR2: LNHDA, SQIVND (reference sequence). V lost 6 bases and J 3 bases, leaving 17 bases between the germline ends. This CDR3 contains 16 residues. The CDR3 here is CASSSDLPVSNEKLFF. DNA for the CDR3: TGTGCCAGTAGCAGCGATTTGCCCGTATCTAATGAAAAACTGTTTTTT.

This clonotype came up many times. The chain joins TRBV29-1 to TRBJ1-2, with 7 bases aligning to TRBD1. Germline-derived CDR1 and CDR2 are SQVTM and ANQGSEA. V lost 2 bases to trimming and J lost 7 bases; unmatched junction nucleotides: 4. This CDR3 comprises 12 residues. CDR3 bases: TGCAGCGTTGAAACAGGGGAGAGTGGCTACACCTTC. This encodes CSVETGESGYTF.